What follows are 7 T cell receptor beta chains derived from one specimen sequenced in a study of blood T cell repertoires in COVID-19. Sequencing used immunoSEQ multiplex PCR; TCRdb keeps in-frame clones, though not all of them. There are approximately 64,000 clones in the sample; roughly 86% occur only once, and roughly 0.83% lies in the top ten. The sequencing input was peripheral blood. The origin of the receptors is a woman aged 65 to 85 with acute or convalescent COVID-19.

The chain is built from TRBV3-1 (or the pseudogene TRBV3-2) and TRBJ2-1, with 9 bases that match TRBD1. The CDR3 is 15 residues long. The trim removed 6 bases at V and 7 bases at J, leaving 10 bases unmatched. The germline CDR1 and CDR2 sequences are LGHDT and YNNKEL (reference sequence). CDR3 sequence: CASRRSGTGWNEQFF. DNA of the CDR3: TGTGCCAGCAGGCGCTCCGGGACAGGGTGGAATGAGCAGTTCTTC.

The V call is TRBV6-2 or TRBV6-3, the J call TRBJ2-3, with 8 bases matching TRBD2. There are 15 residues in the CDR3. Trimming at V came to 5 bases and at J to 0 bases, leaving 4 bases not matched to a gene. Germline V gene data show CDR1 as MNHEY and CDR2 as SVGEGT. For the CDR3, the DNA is TGTGCCAGCAGTGTTAGCGGGGTCAGCACAGATACGCAGTATTTT. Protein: CASSVSGVSTDTQYF.

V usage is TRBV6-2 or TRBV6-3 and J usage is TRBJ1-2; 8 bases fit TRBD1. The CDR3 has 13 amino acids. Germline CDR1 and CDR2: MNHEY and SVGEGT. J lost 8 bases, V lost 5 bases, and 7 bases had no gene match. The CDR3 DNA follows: TGTGCCAGCAGTCTACCGACAGGGGAAGGCTACACCTTC. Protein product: CASSLPTGEGYTF.

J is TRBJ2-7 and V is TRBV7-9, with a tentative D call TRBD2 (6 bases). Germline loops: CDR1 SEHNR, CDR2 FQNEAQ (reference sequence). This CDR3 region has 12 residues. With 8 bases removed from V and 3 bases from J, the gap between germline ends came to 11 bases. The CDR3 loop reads CASAVRDYEQYF. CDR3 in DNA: TGTGCCAGCGCAGTGCGGGACTACGAGCAGTACTTC.

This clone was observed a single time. This CDR3 reads CASSSVNWDSRESKNEQFF. CDR3 nucleotides: TGTGCCAGCAGCTCAGTTAATTGGGACTCCCGGGAGTCCAAAAATGAGCAGTTCTTC. The genes are TRBV7-2 and TRBJ2-1; weak D call: TRBD2 (6 bases). Germline values: CDR1 SGHTA, CDR2 FQGNSA. Trimming removed 4 bases from V and 7 bases from J, with 29 bases in between. The CDR3 covers 19 residues.

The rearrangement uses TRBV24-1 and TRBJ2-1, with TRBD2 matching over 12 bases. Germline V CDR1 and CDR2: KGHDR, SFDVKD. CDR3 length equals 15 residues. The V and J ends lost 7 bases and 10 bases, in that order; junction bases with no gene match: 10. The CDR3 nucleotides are TGTGCCACCAGCGGCCCGGGGCTAGCGGGGGGGGAGCAGTTCTTC. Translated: CATSGPGLAGGEQFF.

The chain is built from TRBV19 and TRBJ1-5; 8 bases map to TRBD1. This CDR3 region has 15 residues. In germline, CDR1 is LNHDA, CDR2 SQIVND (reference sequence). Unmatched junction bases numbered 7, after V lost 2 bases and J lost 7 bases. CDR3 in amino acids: CASSIFGQGQQPQHF. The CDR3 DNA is TGTGCCAGTAGTATATTTGGACAGGGCCAGCAGCCCCAGCATTTT.